The present T cell receptor beta chain was sequenced within a study of technical replicates of blood from a handful of donors. The CDR3 has 14 residues. Per germline, CDR1 MNHNS and CDR2 SASEGT. Trimming removed 6 bases at V and 4 bases at J, with 15 bases between. TCRdb's table, derived via immunoSEQ multiplex PCR, lists solely in-frame clones and lacks some. The top ten hold approximately 4.6% of the sample, which has 65,000 to 95,000 clones, about 86% seen once. This sequence joins TRBV6-1 and TRBJ1-1; D remains unclear. This receptor was taken from a human donor in good health. Some clones in this sample may be carry-over from other donors' samples. What was sequenced was PBMCs. Written as DNA, the CDR3 is TGTGCCAGCAGGGAGCAAACGTCGGGCACTGAAGCTTTCTTT. Its translation: CASREQTSGTEAFF.